Listed below are T cell receptor beta chains from one sample, sequenced in a study of OX40 agonist ivuxolimab in advanced cancers. Sequenced by immunoSEQ multiplex PCR; TCRdb stores in-frame clones only, minus some. The sample records tens of thousands of clones, under 85% being singletons. Sequenced material: CD4+ or CD8+ T cells sorted from blood, taken in a trial of the OX40 agonist ivuxolimab. Source of these receptors: an adult with an advanced solid tumor such as melanoma, head and neck, liver or kidney cancer. Both conserved end residues are part of each CDR3. Fields, in order: clone size, V gene, D gene, J gene, CDR3 length, CDR3 protein, CDR3 DNA. The D gene is left open where the match is weak. Clone size is not always given. Where it is, it says once, few, many or a class for expanded clones.

-	TRBV5-1	TRBD1	TRBJ1-4	15	CASSFQGAPNEKLFF	TGCGCCAGCAGCTTCCAGGGGGCTCCTAATGAAAAACTGTTTTTT
-	TRBV10-3	-	TRBJ2-7	17	CAISLISFNGTSYEQYF	TGTGCCATCAGCTTAATTAGTTTTAACGGGACGTCTTACGAGCAGTACTTC
-	TRBV5-1	-	TRBJ1-1	15	CASSPQGGGWSEAFF	TGCGCCAGCAGCCCCCAGGGCGGGGGTTGGTCTGAAGCTTTCTTT
-	TRBV7-2	TRBD1	TRBJ2-2	18	CASSQQRTGAWNTGELFF	TGTGCCAGCAGCCAGCAAAGGACAGGGGCTTGGAACACCGGGGAGCTGTTTTTT
-	TRBV4-1	-	TRBJ2-3	15	CASSQDPGYTDTQYF	TGCGCCAGCAGCCAAGATCCGGGATACACAGATACGCAGTATTTT
medium-sized	TRBV6-1	-	TRBJ1-5	13	CASSEQVNQPQHF	TGTGCCAGCAGTGAACAGGTTAATCAGCCCCAGCATTTT
few	TRBV6-6	TRBD2	TRBJ2-5	14	CASSYSGGWETQYF	TGTGCCAGCAGTTACTCGGGGGGGTGGGAGACCCAGTACTTC
few	TRBV15	-	TRBJ1-1	13	CATSRGYNTEAFF	TGTGCCACCAGCAGAGGTTACAACACTGAAGCTTTCTTT
-	TRBV27	-	TRBJ1-6	16	CASSYGGGSYNSPLHF	TGTGCCAGCAGTTACGGAGGGGGGTCCTATAATTCACCCCTCCACTTT
few	TRBV7-2	TRBD2	TRBJ2-3	15	CASSLTSLNTDTQYF	TGTGCCAGCAGCTTGACTAGCCTCAACACAGATACGCAGTATTTT
-	TRBV6-5	-	TRBJ1-1	15	CASRQQTGMNTEAFF	TGTGCCAGCAGGCAGCAGACAGGCATGAACACTGAAGCTTTCTTT
-	TRBV6-6	-	TRBJ2-3	12	CASSSRADTQYF	TGTGCCAGCAGTTCTCGCGCGGATACGCAGTATTTT
-	TRBV20-1	-	TRBJ1-1	11	CSARGNTEAFF	TGCAGTGCTAGAGGGAACACTGAAGCTTTCTTT
few	TRBV9	-	TRBJ1-6	13	CASSVARDSPLHF	TGTGCCAGCAGCGTAGCGCGGGATTCACCCCTCCACTTT
-	TRBV18	-	TRBJ2-2	16	CASSPVGGLNTGELFF	TGTGCCAGCTCACCAGTCGGGGGGCTGAACACCGGGGAGCTGTTTTTT
-	TRBV15	TRBD1	TRBJ1-2	13	CATRQGRDYGYTF	TGTGCCACCCGACAGGGTCGGGACTATGGCTACACCTTC
-	TRBV11-2	TRBD2	TRBJ2-7	15	CASSSDSGTWYEQYF	TGTGCCAGCAGCTCCGATAGCGGGACTTGGTACGAGCAGTACTTC
-	TRBV2	-	TRBJ1-2	12	CASRNHNYGYTF	TGTGCCAGCAGGAACCATAACTATGGCTACACCTTC
-	TRBV6-1	-	TRBJ1-1	12	CATRELNTEAFF	TGTGCCACACGAGAACTGAACACTGAAGCTTTCTTT
once	TRBV19	TRBD1	TRBJ2-7	12	CASGTGRYEQYF	TGTGCCAGTGGGACAGGGCGCTACGAGCAGTACTTC
-	TRBV28	TRBD1	TRBJ2-6	17	CASSFATGGAGANVLTF	TGTGCCAGCAGTTTTGCAACAGGGGGCGCTGGGGCCAACGTCCTGACTTTC
-	TRBV30	-	TRBJ1-2	12	CAWSFSRYGYTF	TGTGCCTGGAGTTTCTCCAGGTATGGCTACACCTTC
-	TRBV11-2	-	TRBJ1-3	14	CASSSINSGNTIYF	TGTGCCAGCAGCTCGATAAACTCTGGAAACACCATATATTTT
-	TRBV6-1	-	TRBJ1-5	15	CASSEAPGVGQPQHF	TGTGCCAGCAGTGAAGCGCCGGGGGTGGGGCAGCCCCAGCATTTT